Presented here are 27 T cell receptor beta chains from one specimen sequenced in a study of regulatory T cells in long-lasting Graves disease. Arm-PCR of CDR3 regions and iRepertoire HTBI primers were the basis on which TCR beta libraries were built. TCRdb redid the calling of the multiplex PCR reads with MiXCR, one entry per CDR3 protein. The table records some 370,000 distinct CDR3 sequences, approximately 23% of them present only once. Documented time point: persistent/refractory GD, antithyroid drugs over 5 years with positive TRAb. Preparation of the TCR library used RNA extracted from PBMCs. The sample here was peripheral blood mononuclear cells (PBMCs), taken when the disease was refractory, from a patient treated with antithyroid drugs. Receptors were obtained from a woman in her thirties or forties with Graves disease.

The chain combines TRBV7-2 with TRBJ2-7; 8 bases align to TRBD2. Unmatched junction bases numbered 2, after V lost 2 bases and J lost 2 bases. The CDR3 has 14 residues. CDR1 is SGHTA, CDR2 FQGNSA, per germline. The CDR3 region is CASSLIAGTYEQYF. The CDR3 region has the DNA TGTGCCAGCAGCTTAATAGCGGGAACCTACGAGCAGTACTTC.

The V and J genes are TRBV2 and TRBJ1-5; D is possibly TRBD1 (6 bases). The ends were cut back, 7 bases at V and 1 base at J, with 8 bases in the middle. Germline values: CDR1 SNHLY, CDR2 FYNNEI. This CDR3 spans 13 amino acids. CDR3 in amino acids: CASTGESNQPQHF. CDR3 sequence (DNA): TGTGCCAGCACAGGGGAGAGCAATCAGCCCCAGCATTTT.

This clonotype was recorded a few times. This CDR3 is CARPGAGNQPQHF. The CDR3 DNA is TGTGCCAGACCCGGGGCAGGGAATCAGCCCCAGCATTTT. V gene TRBV7-3 combines with J gene TRBJ1-5; D might be TRBD1 (5 bases). Looked up from germline, CDR1 is SGHTA and CDR2 is FQGTGA. Trimming cost V 9 bases and J 4 bases, with 13 bases left between them. This CDR3 contains 13 residues.

This clonotype appeared many times. A junction end diverges from the germline sequence, so it may reflect a read error. The gene calls are TRBV13 and TRBJ1-1; D perhaps matches TRBD1 (5 bases). CDR1 and CDR2 (germline): PRHDT, FYEKMQ (reference sequence). CDR3 length: 14 residues. CDR3 in DNA: TGCGCCAGCAGCTTGGGAGACAGGAACACTGAAGCTTTCTTT. As protein: CASSLGDRNTEAFF.

Turning to this clonotype: A much bigger clone sits one base away, suggesting this may be a read error. It is likely a read error, because the conserved phenylalanine at the end of the CDR3 is missing. The chain has TRBV29-1 and TRBJ2-7, with D unclear. V lost 3 bases, J lost 7 bases, and 13 bases lay in between. Per the germline V gene, CDR1 is SQVTM and CDR2 is ANQGSEA. The length of the CDR3 is 12 residues. This chain's CDR3 is CSVESRPLEQYL. In DNA form, the CDR3 reads TGCAGCGTTGAGTCGCGTCCGTTGGAGCAGTACCTC.

The V gene is TRBV12-3 or TRBV12-4, the J gene TRBJ2-6; no reliable D call. V was trimmed by 6 bases and J by 1 base, leaving 10 bases between them. The CDR3 spans 15 residues. The CDR3 DNA reads as TGTGCCAGCAGCCGAAGGTCATCTGGGGCCAACGTCCTGACTTTC. Residues: CASSRRSSGANVLTF.

This clonotype was detected many times. The gene calls are TRBV2 and TRBJ1-2; TRBD1 agrees at 7 bases. V was clipped by 6 bases and J by 4 bases; unmatched bases: 8. CDR1 and CDR2 (germline): SNHLY, FYNNEI. The CDR3 is 14 residues long. The CDR3 nucleotides are TGTGCCAGCAGCCGGGACAGTTTTTCCTATGGCTACACCTTC. It specifies CASSRDSFSYGYTF.

The chain couples TRBV7-9 to TRBJ2-7, with TRBD2 as a possible D gene (5 bases). V gave up 4 bases and J gave up 7 bases, with 14 bases separating them. Germline V gives CDR1 SEHNR, CDR2 FQNEAQ (reference sequence). CDR3 length: 13 amino acids. CDR3 bases: TGTGCCAGCAGCTCCCGAGGACTGGGTGAGCAGTACTTC. It specifies CASSSRGLGEQYF.

J is TRBJ1-4 and V is TRBV5-1; no definite D call. V was cut by 0 bases and J by 6 bases, with 9 bases left in between. Per germline, CDR1 SGHRS and CDR2 YFSETQ. The CDR3 runs to 14 residues. CDR3 in amino acids: CASSLASTDEKLFF. DNA of the CDR3: TGCGCCAGCAGCTTGGCCTCCACGGATGAAAAACTGTTTTTT.

Of note for this clonotype: This likely reflects a read error, since a far larger clone is one base away. The V and J genes are TRBV7-9 and TRBJ2-5, with 7 bases lining up with TRBD1. Germline CDR1 reads SEHNR; CDR2 reads FQNEAQ (reference sequence). The CDR3 loop spans 15 amino acids. DNA of the CDR3: TGTGCCAGCAGCTTAGCCGGGACAGACCAAGGGACCCAGTACTTC. Amino acids: CASSLAGTDQGTQYF.

This clonotype has a handful of counts. V usage is TRBV9 and J usage is TRBJ1-1; D gene uncertain. There are 13 residues in the CDR3. Trimming removed 2 bases at V and 3 bases at J, with 8 bases between. Germline CDR1 SGDLS, CDR2 YYNGEE. CDR3 sequence: CASSVLGDTEAFF. The CDR3 nucleotides are TGTGCCAGCAGCGTCCTCGGGGACACTGAAGCTTTCTTT.

With regard to this clonotype: A much larger clone lies one base from this, so it may be a read error. The chain links TRBV5-8 to TRBJ1-6; D possibly corresponds to TRBD1 (6 bases). Germline V gives CDR1 SGHTS, CDR2 YDEGEE. V was shortened by 0 bases and J by 11 bases, with 15 bases between the two germline ends. This CDR3 is built from 15 residues. CDR3 in amino acids: CASSLGRGANPPLHF. CDR3 bases: TGTGCCAGCAGCTTGGGTAGGGGGGCGAATCCACCCCTCCACTTT.

The chain couples TRBV4-1 to TRBJ1-1; tentative D call: TRBD1 (5 bases). There are 18 residues in the CDR3. Trimming shortened V by 1 base and J by 2 bases, and 20 bases separated the two germline ends. From germline, CDR1 is MGHRA and CDR2 YSYEKL. CDR3 nucleotides: TGCGCCAGCAGCCAAGTAATGTTCGGAAAGGGACTCAACACTGAAGCTTTCTTT. Translating it yields CASSQVMFGKGLNTEAFF.

The chain joins TRBV3-1 to TRBJ1-3; a possible D gene is TRBD1 (5 bases). The CDR3 loop spans 17 amino acids. CDR1 is LGHDT, CDR2 YNNKEL, per germline (reference sequence). Trimming stripped 1 base from V and 0 bases from J, with 13 bases between. This CDR3 is CASSQVFGGSSGNTIYF. The CDR3 DNA reads TGTGCCAGCAGCCAAGTGTTTGGGGGGAGCTCTGGAAACACCATATATTTT.

This clonotype was detected a few times. The junction and the germline gene differ at one end; a read error may be behind it. The V and J genes are TRBV24-1 and TRBJ2-4; 9 bases are shared with TRBD1. Germline V gene data show CDR1 as KGHDR and CDR2 as SFDVKD. The CDR3 runs to 12 residues. This CDR3 is CATSDIGTGTHF. In nucleotides, the CDR3 is TGTGCCACCAGTGATATAGGGACAGGGACGCACTTC.

The chain couples TRBV11-3 to TRBJ1-3; 10 bases match TRBD1. This CDR3 spans 17 amino acids. CDR1 and CDR2 (germline): SGHNT, YENEEA. Losses at the gene ends were 5 bases for V and 2 bases for J; bases not matched to a gene: 9. The CDR3 loop is CASSLKDRGLPGNTIYF. CDR3 in DNA: TGTGCCAGCAGCCTAAAAGACAGGGGGCTACCTGGAAACACCATATATTTT. The full variable domain, in which reference TRBV11-3 and TRBJ1-3 provide the parts outside the CDR3, is EAGVVQSPRYKIIEKKQPVAFWCNPISGHNTLYWYLQNLGQGPELLIRYENEEAVDDSQLPKDRFSAERLKGVDSTLKIQPAELGDSAVYLCASSLKDRGLPGNTIYFGEGSWLTVV.

This clonotype has at least ten counts. The chain couples TRBV6-1 to TRBJ1-1; D may be TRBD1 (5 bases). The V end lost 5 bases, the J end lost 1 base, and 11 bases lay between the germline ends. CDR3 size: 14 residues. Germline assignment: CDR1 MNHNS and CDR2 SASEGT. CDR3 loop: CASSIRGGNTEAFF. The DNA of the CDR3 is TGTGCCAGCAGTATACGGGGGGGGAACACTGAAGCTTTCTTT.

V gene TRBV6-2 or TRBV6-3 combines with J gene TRBJ2-1, with 8 bases aligning to TRBD2. With V trimmed by 5 bases and J by 1 base, 7 bases remained unmatched. This CDR3 has 16 residues. CDR1 is MNHEY, CDR2 SVGEGT, per germline. CDR3 coding DNA: TGTGCCAGCAGTCTAAGCGGGGGCACATCCTACAATGAGCAGTTCTTC. Amino acid sequence: CASSLSGGTSYNEQFF.

This clonotype was observed many times. One junction end disagrees with the germline gene, perhaps due to a read error. This chain connects TRBV28 to TRBJ1-2; possible D gene TRBD1, 6 bases. The CDR3 runs to 10 residues. From germline, CDR1 is MDHEN and CDR2 SYDVKM. CDR3 loop: CASSLLTGSF. CDR3 in DNA: TGTGCCAGCAGTCTTCTGACAGGTAGTTTC.

The V and J genes are TRBV20-1 and TRBJ2-2; 7 nucleotides align to TRBD1. Looked up from germline, CDR1 is DFQATT and CDR2 is SNEGSKA (reference sequence). The CDR3 totals 17 residues. V lost 0 bases to trimming and J lost 0 bases; unmatched junction nucleotides: 7. In DNA form, the CDR3 reads TGCAGTGCTAGAGATAGGGACAGTGGGGCGAACACCGGGGAGCTGTTTTTT. It is translated as CSARDRDSGANTGELFF.

The chain recombines TRBV15 with TRBJ2-5; the D gene is possibly TRBD1 (6 bases). CDR1 and CDR2 (germline): LNHNV, YYDKDF (reference sequence). V gave up 5 bases and J gave up 0 bases, with 16 bases separating them. This CDR3 comprises 16 residues. DNA of the CDR3: TGTGCCACCAGCGGCGAGCACAGGGCACACCAAGAGACCCAGTACTTC. The encoded protein is CATSGEHRAHQETQYF.

This clonotype has at least ten counts. This chain links TRBV28 with TRBJ2-7; TRBD2 matches 8 bases. With 2 bases clipped from V and 2 bases from J, the junction kept 5 bases outside the gene matches. Germline-derived CDR1 and CDR2 are MDHEN and SYDVKM. The CDR3 loop spans 15 amino acids. The CDR3 loop is CASSLLRGETYEQYF. The CDR3 coding sequence is TGTGCCAGCAGTTTACTGCGGGGGGAAACCTACGAGCAGTACTTC.

This clonotype was seen at least ten times. The rearrangement joins TRBV20-1 to TRBJ2-7; tentatively, D is TRBD2 (6 bases). This CDR3 region has 15 residues. Germline values: CDR1 DFQATT, CDR2 SNEGSKA (reference sequence). Between the trimmed V and J ends, which lost 3 bases and 6 bases, there was a span of 21 bases. The CDR3 DNA reads as TGCAGTGCTAGCGTCTACCAGACTAGTAAAGGCGAGCAGTACTTC. It specifies CSASVYQTSKGEQYF.

About this clonotype: A clone one base away is much larger, so this may be a read error. The rearrangement joins TRBV15 to TRBJ1-5; D is unclear. Germline lookup yields CDR1 LNHNV and CDR2 YYDKDF (reference sequence). The CDR3 has 17 residues. Trimming took 1 base from V and 6 from J, leaving 19 bases between them. Here the CDR3 DNA reads TGTGCCACCAGCAGAGTGACCCGGGTAGTGATCGGTCAGCCCCAGCATTTT. Protein product: CATSRVTRVVIGQPQHF.

This clonotype was observed at least ten times. The rearrangement uses TRBV28 and TRBJ2-2; 11 nucleotides match TRBD2. Germline lookup yields CDR1 MDHEN and CDR2 SYDVKM. Unmatched junction bases numbered 7, after V lost 6 bases and J lost 7 bases. The CDR3 runs 15 residues. The CDR3: CASRASGRLNGELFF. The CDR3 nucleotides read TGTGCCAGCAGAGCTAGCGGGAGGTTGAACGGGGAGCTGTTTTTT.

This clonotype has a handful of counts. The chain uses TRBV7-3 and TRBJ2-5; D is unresolved. V was cut by 4 bases and J by 7 bases, with 13 bases left in between. In germline, CDR1 is SGHTA, CDR2 FQGTGA. The CDR3 has 13 residues. CDR3 protein: CASSSHPAATQYF. DNA for the CDR3: TGTGCCAGCAGCTCCCACCCCGCGGCGACCCAGTACTTC. Combining the CDR3 with reference TRBV7-3 and TRBJ2-5 gives the whole variable domain GAGVSQTPSNKVTEKGKYVELRCDPISGHTALYWYRQSLGQGPEFLIYFQGTGAADDSGLPNDRFFAVRPEGSVSTLKIQRTERGDSAVYLCASSSHPAATQYFGPGTRLLVL.

This clonotype showed up just a few times. The gene calls are TRBV6-1 and TRBJ1-3; weak D call: TRBD1 (6 bases). CDR3 length: 15 residues. The germline CDR1 and CDR2 sequences are MNHNS and SASEGT. V lost 7 bases, J lost 0 bases, and 13 bases lay in between. The CDR3 loop is CASTEDSYSGNTIYF. The CDR3 nucleotides are TGTGCCAGCACTGAGGACAGCTACTCTGGAAACACCATATATTTT.